Shown below are 8 T cell receptor beta chains from a single sample sequenced in a study of OX40 agonist ivuxolimab in advanced cancers. The data were produced by immunoSEQ multiplex PCR, yet TCRdb's version contains in-frame clones alone and is incomplete. The repertoire holds 150,000 to 190,000 clones, 94% seen once, with about 0.33% in the top ten. The source was CD4+ or CD8+ T cells sorted from blood, collected in a trial of the OX40 agonist ivuxolimab. These receptors originate from an adult with an advanced solid tumor such as melanoma, head and neck, liver or kidney cancer.

The rearrangement links TRBV29-1 to TRBJ1-5; D remains ambiguous. The CDR3 sequence is 15 residues long. CDR1 and CDR2 from the germline V gene are SQVTM and ANQGSEA. Deletions cut 7 bases from V and 1 base from J, with 17 bases between. CDR3 sequence: CSAMWMDLSNQPQHF. CDR3 nucleotide sequence: TGCAGCGCTATGTGGATGGACCTCAGCAATCAGCCCCAGCATTTT.

V usage is TRBV13 and J usage is TRBJ2-2; D not certain. The V end was cut by 3 bases, the J end by 5 bases, with 19 bases between. The CDR3 extends over 17 amino acids. Germline V CDR1 and CDR2: PRHDT, FYEKMQ (reference sequence). CDR3 DNA: TGTGCCAGCAGCTTCCTGGGGATAGGCCACCCTACCGGGGAGCTGTTTTTT. Its translation is CASSFLGIGHPTGELFF.

The chain couples TRBV27 to TRBJ1-1; the D gene is possibly TRBD1 (5 bases). CDR3 length: 16 amino acids. In germline, CDR1 is MNHEY, CDR2 SMNVEV (reference sequence). Trimming stripped 0 bases from V and 0 bases from J, with 11 bases between. CDR3 in DNA: TGTGCCAGCAGTTTATCCTACATAGGGGTGAACACTGAAGCTTTCTTT. Protein product: CASSLSYIGVNTEAFF.

Turning to this clone: The junction departs from germline at one end; a sequencing error may be responsible. The chain combines TRBV19 with TRBJ2-5; TRBD2 matches 9 bases. Germline CDR1 reads LNHDA; CDR2 reads SQIVND (reference sequence). This CDR3 has 15 residues. CDR3 sequence: CATSQAGGTKETQYF. The CDR3 DNA sequence: TGTGCCACTAGTCAAGCGGGAGGCACCAAAGAGACCCAGTACTTC.

The chain joins TRBV7-2 to TRBJ2-5; D call uncertain. This CDR3 contains 13 residues. Germline values: CDR1 SGHTA, CDR2 FQGNSA. V was pared by 8 bases and J by 5 bases, with 15 bases between. The CDR3 loop is CASGRALEETQYF. CDR3 bases: TGTGCCAGCGGACGGGCCCTAGAGGAGACCCAGTACTTC.

The CDR3, as DNA: TGTGCCAGCAGGGGGGACAGGGTATCTGGAAACACCATATATTTT. Translating gives CASRGDRVSGNTIYF. The V and J genes are TRBV9 and TRBJ1-3; TRBD1 aligns across 9 bases. Germline CDR1 and CDR2: SGDLS and YYNGEE. Trimming took 5 bases from V and 1 from J; bases not matched to a gene: 4. The CDR3 has 15 amino acids.

The chain joins TRBV6-1 to TRBJ2-7; 10 nucleotides agree with TRBD2. V dropped 5 bases and J dropped 2; count of bases not matched to a gene: 3. Germline V gene data show CDR1 as MNHNS and CDR2 as SASEGT. The CDR3 has 14 amino acids. In nucleotides, the CDR3 is TGTGCCAGCAGTACCAGCGGGGGGGCCTACGAGCAGTACTTC. Translating gives CASSTSGGAYEQYF.

The table lists this clone with a count of one. The chain carries TRBV7-9 and TRBJ2-4; D might be TRBD2 (6 bases). The V and J ends lost 2 bases and 0 bases respectively, with 8 bases between them. There are 15 residues in the CDR3. In germline, CDR1 is SEHNR, CDR2 FQNEAQ (reference sequence). CDR3 residues: CASSLRGLAKNIQYF. The CDR3 bases are TGTGCCAGCAGCTTAAGGGGACTAGCCAAAAACATTCAGTACTTC.